The source of this T cell receptor beta chain is a study of T cell repertoires in cytomegalovirus infection. V was pared by 2 bases and J by 4 bases, with 19 bases between. The CDR3 loop spans 17 amino acids. The germline gives CDR1 SGHTA, CDR2 FQGNSA. MiXCR, applied by TCRdb to the reads, yields one record per CDR3 protein. Of about 310,000 distinct CDR3 sequences listed, 17% are singletons. This clonotype was detected many times. V and J are TRBV7-2 and TRBJ2-3, with D possibly matching TRBD2 (7 bases). The source material was PBMCs. This clonotype originated in a human donor in good health (CMV status not recorded). Some clones in this sample may be carry-over from other donors' samples. The CDR3 nucleotides are TGTGCCAGCAGCTTATTTGGCGGCGGGGGCCTACCAGATACGCAGTATTTT. Amino acid sequence: CASSLFGGGGLPDTQYF.